A selection of T cell receptor beta chains follows, all from one sample in a study of cytomegalovirus exposure and HLA in healthy donors. Assay used: immunoSEQ multiplex PCR; TCRdb lists only in-frame clones, some missing. Of around 130,000 clones listed, about three quarters were seen once; the top ten hold approximately 7%. The material sequenced was PBMCs. Receptors were obtained from a man aged 35 to 55 in good health and CMV-seropositive. Both conserved end residues are trimmed from each CDR3. The D gene is left open where the match is weak.

V	D	CDR3
TRBV5-1	TRBD1	ASSLAPTGGGYEQY
TRBV12-5	TRBD1	ASGQTGGFTDTQY
TRBV13	.	ASSLRDRVSTDTQY
TRBV9	TRBD1	ASSLGQGASYEQY
TRBV14	.	ASSQDPRQRNLREQY
TRBV30	.	AWTEGRLYGYT
TRBV5-1	TRBD1	ASSLGDRGYEQY
TRBV7-2	.	ASPRESGANVLT
TRBV5-6	.	ASSFGPSTPPDTEAF
TRBV7-2	.	ASTTRAGDYSPLH
TRBV11-2	.	ASSRASRGDTQY
TRBV5-4	TRBD2	ASSSSGGAEDTQY
TRBV10-1	.	ASSEASSGANVLT
TRBV7-2	.	ASSPFANPEQF
TRBV27	.	ASSLIPLQPQH
TRBV10-3	.	AIRGQLQETQY
TRBV19	TRBD2	ASSMTSGRTDTQY
TRBV10-3	.	AISPGTQETQY
TRBV9	.	ASSVAAGLPNTGELF